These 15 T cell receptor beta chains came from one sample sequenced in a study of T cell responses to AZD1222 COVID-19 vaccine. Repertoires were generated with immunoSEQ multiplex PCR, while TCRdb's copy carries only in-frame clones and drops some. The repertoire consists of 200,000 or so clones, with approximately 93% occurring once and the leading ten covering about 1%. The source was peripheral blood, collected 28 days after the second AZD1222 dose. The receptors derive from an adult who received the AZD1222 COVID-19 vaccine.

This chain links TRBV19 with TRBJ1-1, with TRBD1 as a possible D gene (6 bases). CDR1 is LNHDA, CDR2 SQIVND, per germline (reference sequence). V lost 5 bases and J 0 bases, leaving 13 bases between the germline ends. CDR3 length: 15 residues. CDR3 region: CASSPLDSMNTEAFF. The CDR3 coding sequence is TGTGCCAGTAGTCCTTTGGACAGCATGAACACTGAAGCTTTCTTT. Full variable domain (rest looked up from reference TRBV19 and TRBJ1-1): DGGITQSPKYLFRKEGQNVTLSCEQNLNHDAMYWYRQDPGQGLRLIYYSQIVNDFQKGDIAEGYSVSREKKESFPLTVTSAQKNPTAFYLCASSPLDSMNTEAFFGQGTRLTVV.

The CDR3 is CASSRTGLGYTF. The CDR3 bases are TGTGCCAGTAGTCGGACAGGGCTCGGCTACACCTTC. The gene calls are TRBV19 and TRBJ1-2, with 8 bases lining up with TRBD1. Trimming at V came to 5 bases and at J to 8 bases, leaving 4 bases not matched to a gene. The CDR3 covers 12 residues. Germline V CDR1 and CDR2: LNHDA, SQIVND (reference sequence).

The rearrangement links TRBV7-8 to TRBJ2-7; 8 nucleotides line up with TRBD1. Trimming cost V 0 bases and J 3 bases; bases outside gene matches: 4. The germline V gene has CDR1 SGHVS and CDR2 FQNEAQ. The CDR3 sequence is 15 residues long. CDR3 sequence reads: CASSLAHGQGYEQYF. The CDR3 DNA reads TGTGCCAGCAGCTTAGCACACGGACAGGGCTACGAGCAGTACTTC.

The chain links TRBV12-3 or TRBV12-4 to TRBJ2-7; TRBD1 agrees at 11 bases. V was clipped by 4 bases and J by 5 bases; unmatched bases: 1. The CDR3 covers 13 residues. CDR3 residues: CASSWTGGNEQYF. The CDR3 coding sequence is TGTGCCAGCAGTTGGACAGGGGGCAACGAGCAGTACTTC.

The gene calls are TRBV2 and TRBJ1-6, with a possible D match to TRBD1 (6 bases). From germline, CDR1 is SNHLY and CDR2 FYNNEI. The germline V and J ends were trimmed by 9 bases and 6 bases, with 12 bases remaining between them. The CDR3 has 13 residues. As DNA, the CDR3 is TGTGCCAGTGTAGGACAGATTAATTCACCCCTCCACTTT. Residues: CASVGQINSPLHF.

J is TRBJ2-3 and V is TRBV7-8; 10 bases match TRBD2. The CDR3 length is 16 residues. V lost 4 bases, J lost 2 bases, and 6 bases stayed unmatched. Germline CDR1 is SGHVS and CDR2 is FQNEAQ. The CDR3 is CASSYPLAGVTDTQYF. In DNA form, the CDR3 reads TGTGCCAGCAGCTACCCTCTAGCGGGGGTCACAGATACGCAGTATTTT.

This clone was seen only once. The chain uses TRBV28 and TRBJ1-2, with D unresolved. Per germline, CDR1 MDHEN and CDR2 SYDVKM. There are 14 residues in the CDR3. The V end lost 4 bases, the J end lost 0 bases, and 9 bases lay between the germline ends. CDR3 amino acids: CASSSGTANYGYTF. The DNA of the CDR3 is TGTGCCAGCAGTTCAGGCACAGCTAACTATGGCTACACCTTC.

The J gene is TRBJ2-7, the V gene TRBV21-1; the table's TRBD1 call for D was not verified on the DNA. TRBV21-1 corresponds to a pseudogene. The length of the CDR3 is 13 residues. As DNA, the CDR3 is TGTGCCAGCAGCCCACGGGACAACCACGAGCAGTACTTC. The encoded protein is CASSPRDNHEQYF.

The CDR3 is CATSRDRSQPQHF. The DNA for the CDR3 is TGTGCCACCAGCAGGGACAGAAGTCAGCCCCAGCATTTT. The J gene is TRBJ1-5, the V gene TRBV24-1; the match to TRBD1 covers 7 bases. CDR1 KGHDR and CDR2 SFDVKD come from the germline V gene. The CDR3 extends over 13 amino acids. V shed 7 bases, J shed 6 bases, and the junction held 5 bases outside the gene matches.

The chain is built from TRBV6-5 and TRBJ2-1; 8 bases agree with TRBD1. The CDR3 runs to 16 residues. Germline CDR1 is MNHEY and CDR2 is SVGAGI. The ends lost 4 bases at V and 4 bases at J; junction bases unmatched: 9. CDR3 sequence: CASSSRTGLSYNEQFF. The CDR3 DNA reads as TGTGCCAGCAGTTCCCGGACAGGGCTCTCTTACAATGAGCAGTTCTTC.

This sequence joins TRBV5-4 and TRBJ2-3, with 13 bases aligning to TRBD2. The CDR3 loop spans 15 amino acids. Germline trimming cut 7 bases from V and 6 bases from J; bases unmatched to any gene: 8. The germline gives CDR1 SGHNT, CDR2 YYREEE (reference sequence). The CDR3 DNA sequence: TGTGCCAGCGTCACTAGCGGGGGGGCAGGTGATACGCAGTATTTT. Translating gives CASVTSGGAGDTQYF. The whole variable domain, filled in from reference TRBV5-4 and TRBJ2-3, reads ETGVTQSPTHLIKTRGQQVTLRCSSQSGHNTVSWYQQALGQGPQFIFQYYREEENGRGNFPPRFSGLQFPNYSSELNVNALELDDSALYLCASVTSGGAGDTQYFGPGTRLTVL.

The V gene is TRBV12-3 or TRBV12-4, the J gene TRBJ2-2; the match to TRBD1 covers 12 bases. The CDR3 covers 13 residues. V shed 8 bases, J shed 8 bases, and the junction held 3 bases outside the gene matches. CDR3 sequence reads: CASWDRGPGELFF. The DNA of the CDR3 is TGTGCCAGCTGGGACAGGGGGCCTGGGGAGCTGTTTTTT.

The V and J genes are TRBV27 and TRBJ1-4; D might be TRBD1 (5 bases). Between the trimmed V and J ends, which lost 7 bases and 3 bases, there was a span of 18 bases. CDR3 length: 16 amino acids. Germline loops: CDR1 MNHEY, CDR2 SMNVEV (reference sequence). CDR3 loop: CASKGRAGGPNEKLFF. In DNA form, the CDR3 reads TGTGCCAGCAAGGGGAGGGCGGGAGGGCCTAATGAAAAACTGTTTTTT. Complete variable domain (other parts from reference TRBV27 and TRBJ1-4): EAQVTQNPRYLITVTGKKLTVTCSQNMNHEYMSWYRQDPGLGLRQIYYSMNVEVTDKGDVPEGYKVSRKEKRNFPLILESPSPNQTSLYFCASKGRAGGPNEKLFFGSGTQLSVL.

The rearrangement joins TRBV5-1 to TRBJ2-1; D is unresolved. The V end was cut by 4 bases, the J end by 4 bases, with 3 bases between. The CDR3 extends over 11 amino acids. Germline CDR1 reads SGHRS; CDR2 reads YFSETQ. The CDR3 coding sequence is TGCGCCAGCAGCGAGTACAATGAGCAGTTCTTC. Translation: CASSEYNEQFF.

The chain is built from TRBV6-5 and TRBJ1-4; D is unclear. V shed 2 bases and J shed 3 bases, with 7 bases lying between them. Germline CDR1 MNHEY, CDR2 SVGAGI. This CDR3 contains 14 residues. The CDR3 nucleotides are TGTGCCAGCAGTTACGGGATCCCTAATGAAAAACTGTTTTTT. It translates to CASSYGIPNEKLFF.